The next 30 T cell receptor beta chains were all read from a single sample in a study of T cell repertoires in cytomegalovirus infection. TCRdb fed the reads into MiXCR, producing one record per CDR3 protein. Of approximately 500,000 distinct CDR3 sequences in the sample, 25% to 35% were seen once. No antigens are known for them. This sample comprised cultured PBMCs, obtained from culture after CMV antigen stimulation. These receptors came from a human donor in good health (CMV status not recorded). Some clones in this sample may be carry-over from other donors' samples.

V gene TRBV19 combines with J gene TRBJ1-1; TRBD1 matches at 8 bases. The CDR3 is 13 residues long. With 7 bases clipped from V and 3 bases from J, the junction kept 4 bases outside the gene matches. Germline lookup yields CDR1 LNHDA and CDR2 SQIVND (reference sequence). The CDR3 is CASKDRADTEAFF. The CDR3 DNA is TGTGCCAGTAAGGACAGGGCGGACACTGAAGCTTTCTTT.

This clonotype was recorded a few times. CDR3 sequence: CASSSEGQEGQPQHF. CDR3 in DNA: TGTGCCAGCAGCTCCGAGGGACAGGAGGGTCAGCCCCAGCATTTT. The rearrangement joins TRBV7-4 to TRBJ1-5; 8 bases match TRBD1. V shed 4 bases and J 6 bases; nucleotides not matched to a gene: 8. The germline V gene encodes CDR1 SGHVT and CDR2 SQSDAQ. The CDR3 covers 15 residues.

The genes are TRBV2 and TRBJ2-1; 8 positions agree with TRBD2. The trim removed 4 bases at V and 0 bases at J, leaving 5 bases unmatched. This CDR3 region has 16 residues. Germline-derived CDR1 and CDR2 are SNHLY and FYNNEI. The CDR3: CASSGIAGSSYNEQFF. The CDR3 region has the DNA TGTGCCAGCAGTGGAATAGCGGGAAGCTCCTACAATGAGCAGTTCTTC.

The V gene is TRBV2, the J gene TRBJ2-7; 7 positions match TRBD2. The ends lost 0 bases at V and 12 bases at J; junction bases unmatched: 11. Germline V gives CDR1 SNHLY, CDR2 FYNNEI. This CDR3 spans 14 amino acids. The CDR3 region is CASSEAPIGGNWYV. In nucleotides, the CDR3 is TGTGCCAGCAGTGAAGCACCCATCGGGGGGAATTGGTACGTC.

This clonotype appeared many times. This sequence joins TRBV7-6 and TRBJ1-1, with 8 bases matching TRBD1. The trim removed 1 base at V and 3 bases at J, leaving 7 bases unmatched. Germline values: CDR1 SGHVS, CDR2 FNYEAQ. There are 16 residues in the CDR3. The CDR3 DNA is TGTGCCAGCAGCTTAGGCCAGGGGGCTGCGGACACTGAAGCTTTCTTT. This codes for CASSLGQGAADTEAFF.

This clonotype was seen more than once but under ten times. The chain employs TRBV7-8 and TRBJ1-5; TRBD1 aligns across 7 bases. V was pared by 4 bases and J by 0 bases, with 12 bases of the junction left unmatched. CDR1 and CDR2 (germline): SGHVS, FQNEAQ. The CDR3 covers 18 residues. CDR3 DNA: TGTGCCAGCAGCTCCTTTGACAGGGCCCCCAATAGCAATCAGCCCCAGCATTTT. Translated, it gives CASSSFDRAPNSNQPQHF.

The chain links TRBV30 to TRBJ1-4; a weak D match, TRBD1 (6 bases). The CDR3 totals 14 residues. V was clipped by 2 bases and J by 5 bases, with 12 bases between them. The V gene's germline CDR1 is GTSNPN and CDR2 SVGIG (reference sequence). The CDR3 bases are TGTGCCTGGAGTCCGCTCGGGGGCAATGAAAAACTGTTTTTT. Residues: CAWSPLGGNEKLFF.

This clonotype has only a few counts. This chain uses TRBV19 with TRBJ1-1; D unresolved. The CDR3 is made up of 14 amino acids. Germline CDR1 LNHDA, CDR2 SQIVND (reference sequence). Trimming cost V 9 bases and J 1 base, with 15 bases left between them. The CDR3 region is CASTPRRENTEAFF. CDR3 DNA sequence: TGTGCCAGCACTCCCCGCAGAGAGAACACTGAAGCTTTCTTT.

The chain uses TRBV23-1 and TRBJ2-3; D tentatively reads TRBD1 or TRBD2 (6 bases each). TRBV23-1 is identified as an open reading frame with a role that is uncertain. V gave up 8 bases and J gave up 0 bases, with 15 bases separating them. The CDR3 contains 15 residues. CDR3 DNA: TGCGCCAGCTATACCGGGGGCGGGAGCACAGATACGCAGTATTTT. It encodes CASYTGGGSTDTQYF.

A few counts support this clonotype. The chain carries TRBV20-1 and TRBJ1-2; D is undetermined. The CDR3 extends over 14 amino acids. Trimming cost V 0 bases and J 4 bases, with 12 bases left between them. Germline V lookup: CDR1 DFQATT, CDR2 SNEGSKA (reference sequence). The CDR3 is CSARDRTQSYGYTF. The CDR3 DNA sequence: TGCAGTGCTAGAGATCGAACGCAGAGCTATGGCTACACCTTC.

There are a few counts of this clonotype. This rearrangement joins TRBV28 to TRBJ2-3, with TRBD2 matching 8 bases. The CDR3 covers 18 residues. The V gene's germline CDR1 is MDHEN and CDR2 SYDVKM. J was trimmed by 0 bases and V by 7 bases; bases with no gene match: 15. DNA of the CDR3: TGTGCCAGCAATGTAGGTCTAGCGGGTTTCTCTAGCACAGATACGCAGTATTTT. Translated: CASNVGLAGFSSTDTQYF. Full variable domain (missing parts from reference TRBV28 and TRBJ2-3): DVKVTQSSRYLVKRTGEKVFLECVQDMDHENMFWYRQDPGLGLRLIYFSYDVKMKEKGDIPEGYSVSREKKERFSLILESASTNQTSMYLCASNVGLAGFSSTDTQYFGPGTRLTVL.

This clonotype showed up just a few times. The V gene is TRBV7-2, the J gene TRBJ2-1, with 7 bases lining up with TRBD2. Germline lookup yields CDR1 SGHTA and CDR2 FQGNSA. The CDR3 covers 12 residues. V shed 5 bases, J shed 10 bases, and the junction held 5 bases outside the gene matches. The CDR3 loop reads CASSPGAGEQFF. The CDR3 DNA is TGTGCCAGCAGCCCGGGAGCGGGAGAGCAGTTCTTC. Based on the CDR3 plus reference TRBV7-2 and TRBJ2-1, the full variable domain is GAGVSQSPSNKVTEKGKDVELRCDPISGHTALYWYRQSLGQGLEFLIYFQGNSAPDKSGLPSDRFSAERTGGSVSTLTIQRTQQEDSAVYLCASSPGAGEQFFGPGTRLTVL.

This chain joins TRBV7-6 and TRBJ2-7; D is perhaps TRBD1 (5 bases). Germline V CDR1 and CDR2: SGHVS, FNYEAQ. V was pared by 3 bases and J by 7 bases, with 22 bases between. CDR3 length equals 16 residues. The CDR3 protein is CASSFVPDTRDWEQYF. In nucleotides, the CDR3 is TGTGCCAGCAGCTTTGTACCGGACACCCGAGATTGGGAGCAGTACTTC.

This clonotype was seen a handful of times. This sequence joins TRBV7-2 and TRBJ2-1; 14 nucleotides agree with TRBD2. V gave up 4 bases and J gave up 4 bases; unmatched junction bases: 9. Germline assignment: CDR1 SGHTA and CDR2 FQGNSA. The CDR3 contains 18 residues. The CDR3 here is CASSSGLAGGFLYNEQFF. CDR3 sequence (DNA): TGTGCCAGCAGCTCCGGACTAGCGGGAGGTTTTTTGTACAATGAGCAGTTCTTC.

V gene TRBV27 combines with J gene TRBJ2-3, with 9 bases aligning to TRBD2. Germline CDR1 reads MNHEY; CDR2 reads SMNVEV (reference sequence). The CDR3 runs 16 residues. V shed 5 bases, J shed 0 bases, and the junction held 6 bases outside the gene matches. The CDR3: CASSATSGSSTDTQYF. The CDR3 region has the DNA TGTGCCAGCAGTGCGACTAGCGGTTCTAGCACAGATACGCAGTATTTT.

This clonotype has only a few counts. The chain is built from TRBV28 and TRBJ2-7; D possibly matches TRBD1 or TRBD2 (5 bases each). Germline CDR1 is MDHEN and CDR2 is SYDVKM. The CDR3 has 14 amino acids. V was shortened by 2 bases and J by 0 bases, with 8 bases between the two germline ends. The DNA of the CDR3 is TGTGCCAGCAGTTTAATGGGGGACTCCTACGAGCAGTACTTC. This translates into CASSLMGDSYEQYF.

The chain employs TRBV7-2 and TRBJ2-1, with D hard to call. CDR1 and CDR2 (germline): SGHTA, FQGNSA. The CDR3 extends over 14 amino acids. Trimming shortened V by 1 base and J by 6 bases, and 10 bases separated the two germline ends. This CDR3 is CASSLVPTPNEQFF. CDR3 bases: TGTGCCAGCAGCTTAGTACCCACTCCCAATGAGCAGTTCTTC.

The rearrangement links TRBV6-1 to TRBJ2-1, with D possibly being TRBD1 (6 bases). The CDR3 loop spans 16 amino acids. The ends were cut back, 3 bases at V and 7 bases at J, with 19 bases in the middle. CDR1 is MNHNS and CDR2 is SASEGT in the germline V gene. The DNA of the CDR3 is TGTGCCAGCAGTGATTTAGGGGGAACCTTAGGGAATGAGCAGTTCTTC. Amino acid sequence: CASSDLGGTLGNEQFF.

The chain combines TRBV7-2 with TRBJ2-7; the D gene is possibly TRBD2 (6 bases). The V gene lost 3 bases and the J gene lost 2 bases, with 20 bases spanning the gap. CDR1 is SGHTA, CDR2 FQGNSA, per germline. The CDR3 is made up of 17 amino acids. The CDR3 spells CASSFNVLAQGTYEQYF. CDR3 sequence (DNA): TGTGCCAGCAGCTTCAATGTCCTAGCGCAAGGTACCTACGAGCAGTACTTC.

This clonotype occurred a few times. The J gene is TRBJ2-1, the V gene TRBV7-2; D is undetermined. The V gene lost 3 bases and the J gene lost 6 bases, with 18 bases spanning the gap. Germline lookup yields CDR1 SGHTA and CDR2 FQGNSA. CDR3 size: 16 residues. CDR3 in amino acids: CASSFVVTVSINEQFF. The CDR3 nucleotides read TGTGCCAGCAGCTTTGTCGTGACTGTATCCATCAATGAGCAGTTCTTC.

This clonotype was counted at least ten times. The J gene is TRBJ2-1, the V gene TRBV7-2, with 14 bases fitting TRBD2. Trimming cost V 6 bases and J 8 bases; bases outside gene matches: 6. The CDR3 has 15 amino acids. Per the germline V gene, CDR1 is SGHTA and CDR2 is FQGNSA. CDR3 sequence: CASRVGLAGVDEQFF. In DNA form, the CDR3 reads TGTGCCAGCAGAGTGGGACTAGCGGGAGTTGATGAGCAGTTCTTC. The full variable domain, rest sourced from reference TRBV7-2 and TRBJ2-1, is GAGVSQSPSNKVTEKGKDVELRCDPISGHTALYWYRQSLGQGLEFLIYFQGNSAPDKSGLPSDRFSAERTGGSVSTLTIQRTQQEDSAVYLCASRVGLAGVDEQFFGPGTRLTVL.

The gene calls are TRBV11-3 and TRBJ2-2; the D is unclear. CDR3 length: 13 amino acids. V was clipped by 3 bases and J by 2 bases, with 4 bases between them. The V gene's germline CDR1 is SGHNT and CDR2 YENEEA. CDR3 residues: CASSFLNTGELFF. The CDR3 bases are TGTGCCAGCAGCTTTCTAAACACCGGGGAGCTGTTTTTT.

In its sample, this clonotype was seen a few times. The chain has TRBV2 and TRBJ2-3, with D unclear. V shed 3 bases and J shed 2 bases, with 6 bases lying between them. The CDR3 covers 13 residues. Germline V lookup: CDR1 SNHLY, CDR2 FYNNEI. The DNA of the CDR3 is TGTGCCAGCAGTGACAGTGTCACAGATACGCAGTATTTT. As protein: CASSDSVTDTQYF.

This rearrangement joins TRBV5-1 to TRBJ2-3; 7 nucleotides line up with TRBD1. The J segment lost 5 bases and the V segment lost 4 bases, leaving 13 bases of the junction unmatched. This CDR3 comprises 16 residues. Germline V lookup: CDR1 SGHRS, CDR2 YFSETQ. The CDR3 DNA sequence: TGCGCCAGCAGCACCGGACAGGCGGTCATCCAAGATACGCAGTATTTT. It encodes CASSTGQAVIQDTQYF.

This chain uses TRBV7-8 with TRBJ2-1; 8 bases map to TRBD2. V was pared by 5 bases and J by 7 bases, with 4 bases of the junction left unmatched. Germline CDR1 is SGHVS and CDR2 is FQNEAQ. The CDR3 is made up of 13 amino acids. The CDR3 is CASSQRERNEQFF. The CDR3 bases are TGTGCCAGCAGCCAGCGGGAGAGGAATGAGCAGTTCTTC. The full variable domain, its missing parts supplied by reference TRBV7-8 and TRBJ2-1, is GAGVSQSPRYKVAKRGQDVALRCDPISGHVSLFWYQQALGQGPEFLTYFQNEAQLDKSGLPSDRFFAERPEGSVSTLKIQRTQQEDSAVYLCASSQRERNEQFFGPGTRLTVL.

The V call is TRBV6-5, the J call TRBJ2-3; TRBD1 matches 7 bases. Per the germline V gene, CDR1 is MNHEY and CDR2 is SVGAGI. V lost 8 bases to trimming and J lost 1 base; unmatched junction nucleotides: 3. This CDR3 has 13 residues. The CDR3 DNA reads as TGTGCCAGCGCCGGGACAGGCACAGATACGCAGTATTTT. This gives the protein CASAGTGTDTQYF.

This sequence joins TRBV29-1 and TRBJ2-6; no definite D call. In germline, CDR1 is SQVTM, CDR2 ANQGSEA. There are 14 residues in the CDR3. Trimming left V 1 base short and J 0 bases short, with 4 bases between. In DNA form, the CDR3 reads TGCAGCGTTGAAGGAGTCTCTGGGGCCAACGTCCTGACTTTC. It yields the protein CSVEGVSGANVLTF.

This chain links TRBV28 with TRBJ2-1; D is undetermined. This CDR3 contains 13 residues. V gave up 3 bases and J gave up 6 bases, with 9 bases separating them. Germline CDR1 and CDR2: MDHEN and SYDVKM. CDR3 protein: CASSFVGINEQFF. The CDR3 region has the DNA TGTGCCAGCAGTTTTGTCGGCATCAATGAGCAGTTCTTC.

This clonotype came up a few times. This rearrangement joins TRBV5-1 to TRBJ2-3, with D possibly being TRBD2 (5 bases). The V and J ends lost 0 bases and 0 bases respectively, with 8 bases between them. The germline V gene encodes CDR1 SGHRS and CDR2 YFSETQ. This CDR3 has 15 residues. The CDR3 bases are TGCGCCAGCAGCTTGGGCGGGTTTAGCACAGATACGCAGTATTTT. It yields the protein CASSLGGFSTDTQYF.

This clonotype was observed at least ten times. This chain joins TRBV7-2 and TRBJ1-2; no reliable D call. The CDR3 spans 16 residues. Trimming removed 0 bases at V and 4 bases at J, with 15 bases between. In germline, CDR1 is SGHTA, CDR2 FQGNSA. As DNA, the CDR3 is TGTGCCAGCAGCTTAGCTCCTCCCAGTCCCGTCTATGGCTACACCTTC. This sequence encodes CASSLAPPSPVYGYTF.